This T cell receptor (beta chain) was obtained from a study of blood T cell repertoires in COVID-19. In the study overall: The study drew acute and convalescent COVID-19 samples from the United States, Italy and Spain. Sources were T cells, B-cell-depleted T cells, or PBMCs; the material itself was cDNA or gDNA.

Trimming cost V 5 bases and J 0 bases; bases outside gene matches: 4. CDR1 and CDR2 (germline): LNHDA, SQIVND (reference sequence). This CDR3 is 16 amino acids long. The method was immunoSEQ multiplex PCR; TCRdb's version includes in-frame clones alone and lacks a portion of them. The sample lists about 170,000 clones; 85% were seen once. The sequence was obtained from a human donor with acute or convalescent COVID-19. The donor label of this sample is uncertain. Sequenced material: peripheral blood. V gene TRBV19 combines with J gene TRBJ1-4; TRBD1 matches at 9 bases. The CDR3 coding sequence is TGTGCCAGTAGTGGGACAGGGACCGCAACTAATGAAAAACTGTTTTTT. It yields the protein CASSGTGTATNEKLFF.